Ten or more counts support the clone carrying this T cell receptor (beta chain). Its antigen is unknown. An end of the junction does not agree with germline; a read error may underlie this. Per the germline V gene, CDR1 is SGHRS and CDR2 is YFSETQ. The CDR3 length is 15 residues. The data belong to a study of CD8 T cells in ankylosing spondylitis. Overall study results and limits: As reported, disease-linked clones showed significant enrichment in matched ankylosing spondylitis synovial fluid. Seemingly distinctive of ankylosing spondylitis blood was a TCR beta motif formed by eight highly homologous variants.

From the 5' RACE reads, TCRdb called clonotypes with MiXCR, one entry per CDR3 protein. The top ten hold approximately 18% of the sample, which has more than 600,000 distinct CDR3 sequences, 15% to 20% seen once. The sample was blood, either unsorted or a sorted T cell fraction (not recorded which). J is TRBJ2-3 and V is TRBV5-1, with 9 bases matching TRBD1. The TCR sequence derives from a male donor with ankylosing spondylitis. CDR3 bases: TGTGCCAGCAGCCCCGGGACAGGGAGCACAGATACGCAGTATTTT. This encodes CASSPGTGSTDTQYF.